This entry is about one TCR beta chain. This receptor's antigen is unknown. No base-level quality is on record; no much larger clone is a single base apart. TCRbeta CDR3 regions were amplified from genomic DNA using the immunoSEQ Assay, a bias-controlled multiplex PCR. The study's own analysis went as follows. Within the assay, amplification of reference gene primers was used to estimate how many nucleated cells each sample contained. Sequence reads were collapsed and filtered to measure the absolute abundance of every unique TCRbeta CDR3 rearrangement. For each sample, productive Simpson clonality was calculated as the square root of Simpson's diversity index over productive rearrangements. Sourced from immuneACCESS, this table was stored by TCRdb with only in-frame sequences that have V and J called. A share of the clones is absent; for the studies checked, an unresolved V gene accounts for under half, and the remainder has no known explanation. D and trimming come from the DNA, and the V and J calls and clone size come from that table. This sample has just under 350,000 clones in its table, and around 91% of those were observed once. The top ten constitute under 3.5% of the sample.

Samples from volunteer blood donors who had recovered from COVID-19 were contributed by a second Seattle source. The collaborating institutions used their own protocols to collect whole blood in K2EDTA tubes. For TCRbeta analysis, collaborators shipped samples as frozen whole blood, isolated PBMCs, or DNA extracted from either of those sample types. This sample was included in a study of blood T cell repertoires in COVID-19 (dated by TCRdb to 2020 to 2022). Study-wide context: Collaborator samples came from the United States, Italy and Spain and covered acute and convalescent phases of COVID-19. Where available, HLA class I and class II types were obtained from metadata supplied by the sample provider rather than from assay-based typing. The repertoires were released in a freely available public database meant as a resource for research on the immune response to SARS-CoV-2. The prospective study material was composed of cDNA or gDNA derived from T cells, B-cell-depleted T cells, or PBMCs. The samples were drawn from two sources: the first 160 participants of the ongoing ImmuneRACE study, and 1,000 to 1,500 subjects contributed by 6 global collaborators. Nearly every sample came with metadata listing a de-identified subject ID, COVID-19 status, age in years and sex. The dataset comprised deeply sampled blood TCRbeta repertoires from subjects exposed to, actively infected with, or recovered from COVID-19. The full study reports these points: How much clinical and demographic metadata was included differed by source and by participant, and the metadata was provided uncurated.

The CDR3 has 13 amino acids, counting the end cysteine and valine. This entry keeps only the CDR3 DNA: 39 bases, framed from base 1. The specimen was peripheral blood. Rearrangement joined TRBV12-1 to TRBJ2-7; TRBD1, the D gene given by the table, was not confirmed from the DNA. TRBV12-1 is assigned pseudogene status. This sequence originates from a woman in her late teens or twenties who had recovered from COVID-19. The CDR3 reads CASSWPLKCEQYV. The DNA sequence is TGTGCCAGCAGCTGGCCCCTGAAATGCGAGCAGTACGTC.